These 20 T cell receptor beta chains came from one sample sequenced in a study of T cell responses to AZD1222 COVID-19 vaccine. Method: immunoSEQ multiplex PCR; TCRdb's copy keeps in-frame clones and lacks some. The profile shows roughly 190,000 clones, 80% to 95% of them singletons. Sequences were derived from peripheral blood, sampled 28 days after the second AZD1222 dose. These receptors were collected from an adult who received the AZD1222 COVID-19 vaccine.

Only a few counts were recorded for this clone. The chain links TRBV4-3 to TRBJ1-1; D gene ambiguous. CDR1 LGHNA and CDR2 YSLEER come from the germline V gene. V lost 2 bases, J lost 1 base, and 8 bases lay in between. CDR3 length: 14 amino acids. CDR3 nucleotide sequence: TGCGCCAGCAGCCAACGAGTCCCGAACACTGAAGCTTTCTTT. Translation gives CASSQRVPNTEAFF.

This clone was recorded once. The genes are TRBV4-2 and TRBJ2-1; 11 positions match TRBD2. The CDR3 is made up of 15 amino acids. Germline trimming cut 1 base from V and 9 bases from J; bases unmatched to any gene: 5. CDR1 and CDR2 (germline): LGHNA, YNFKEQ. The CDR3 sequence: CASSQVSSGRIEQFF. The CDR3, as DNA: TGTGCCAGCAGCCAAGTCTCTAGCGGGAGGATTGAGCAGTTCTTC.

To note about this clone: The sample has other DNA sequences that encode this CDR3 too. This chain joins TRBV9 and TRBJ1-1; D is ambiguous. The germline V and J ends were trimmed by 0 bases and 4 bases, with 7 bases remaining between them. CDR1 SGDLS and CDR2 YYNGEE come from the germline V gene. The CDR3 spans 13 residues. The CDR3 nucleotides read TGTGCCAGCAGCGTAGTCGCGGGCACTGAAGCTTTCTTT. Encoded protein: CASSVVAGTEAFF.

The rearrangement joins TRBV6-4 to TRBJ2-5; D may be TRBD2 (6 bases). The CDR3 consists of 15 residues. V lost 8 bases and J 9 bases, leaving 25 bases between the germline ends. Germline loops: CDR1 MRHNA, CDR2 SNTAGT. CDR3 nucleotide sequence: TGTGCCAGCGCCCCGTCGGCGGGGCCGATCGGGGCCCAGTACTTC. Its protein product is CASAPSAGPIGAQYF.

The chain carries TRBV7-6 and TRBJ2-7; possibly TRBD2 for D (5 bases). This CDR3 contains 15 residues. Trimming shortened V by 1 base and J by 3 bases, and 13 bases separated the two germline ends. Germline CDR1 SGHVS, CDR2 FNYEAQ. The CDR3 bases are TGTGCCAGCAGCTTAGAGATGGGAGCTAACTACGAGCAGTACTTC. Translated, it gives CASSLEMGANYEQYF.

The rearrangement joins TRBV7-3 to TRBJ2-5; TRBD2 aligns across 16 bases. Germline assignment: CDR1 SGHTA and CDR2 FQGTGA. V was clipped by 3 bases and J by 5 bases; unmatched bases: 6. The CDR3 has 17 amino acids. The CDR3 loop reads CASSLTGLAGGGETQYF. The CDR3 DNA follows: TGTGCCAGCAGCTTGACGGGACTAGCGGGAGGGGGCGAGACCCAGTACTTC.

The V and J genes are TRBV27 and TRBJ2-1; the match to TRBD2 covers 9 bases. Germline CDR1 reads MNHEY; CDR2 reads SMNVEV (reference sequence). This CDR3 has 15 amino acids. V lost 4 bases and J lost 3; bases outside the gene matches: 4. This CDR3 is CASSYIAGDYNEQFF. The CDR3 nucleotides are TGTGCCAGCAGTTATATAGCGGGAGACTACAATGAGCAGTTCTTC.

The chain links TRBV10-3 to TRBJ1-2, with a weak D call TRBD1 (5 bases). The V end was cut by 0 bases, the J end by 4 bases, with 15 bases between. Germline lookup yields CDR1 ENHRY and CDR2 SYGVKD. This CDR3 is 16 amino acids long. CDR3 region: CAISESRSPRGYGYTF. The CDR3 region has the DNA TGTGCCATCAGTGAGTCGAGGTCCCCAAGGGGCTATGGCTACACCTTC.

The chain recombines TRBV24-1 with TRBJ1-5; D ambiguous. The germline V gene has CDR1 KGHDR and CDR2 SFDVKD. There are 12 residues in the CDR3. Trimming left V 6 bases short and J 8 bases short, with 10 bases between. CDR3 nucleotides: TGTGCCACCAGTAAAGGGCCTAAGCCCCAGCATTTT. Residues: CATSKGPKPQHF.

J is TRBJ1-2 and V is TRBV19; perhaps TRBD1 as D (5 bases). Trimming shortened V by 0 bases and J by 0 bases, and 8 bases separated the two germline ends. The CDR3 is 15 amino acids. CDR1 is LNHDA, CDR2 SQIVND, per germline (reference sequence). The DNA for the CDR3 is TGTGCCAGTAGTATAGAGGAGGGGACTAACTATGGCTACACCTTC. This translates into CASSIEEGTNYGYTF. Drawing the rest from reference TRBV19 and TRBJ1-2, the complete variable domain is DGGITQSPKYLFRKEGQNVTLSCEQNLNHDAMYWYRQDPGQGLRLIYYSQIVNDFQKGDIAEGYSVSREKKESFPLTVTSAQKNPTAFYLCASSIEEGTNYGYTFGSGTRLTVV.

The chain joins TRBV12-3 or TRBV12-4 to TRBJ1-5; no firm D call. The CDR3 is 11 amino acids. The V gene lost 3 bases and the J gene lost 9 bases, with 6 bases spanning the gap. In DNA, the CDR3 is TGTGCCAGCAGTTTTAGTGGGCCCCAGCATTTT. It codes for CASSFSGPQHF.

V and J are TRBV9 and TRBJ1-3, with no clear D. The length of the CDR3 is 15 residues. V lost 0 bases and J 4 bases, leaving 11 bases between the germline ends. Germline V gene data show CDR1 as SGDLS and CDR2 as YYNGEE. CDR3 nucleotides: TGTGCCAGCAGCGTAGGCCAGTCTTCAGGAAACACCATATATTTT. This translates into CASSVGQSSGNTIYF.

The gene calls are TRBV28 and TRBJ1-6; 7 bases are shared with TRBD1. Looked up from germline, CDR1 is MDHEN and CDR2 is SYDVKM. V was clipped by 4 bases and J by 6 bases; unmatched bases: 6. The CDR3 loop spans 15 amino acids. CDR3 sequence (DNA): TGTGCCAGCAGTTCGACCGGGACAGTTAATTCACCCCTCCACTTT. This codes for CASSSTGTVNSPLHF.

The chain is built from TRBV2 and TRBJ1-1; D gene ambiguous. The CDR3 length is 13 residues. The germline CDR1 and CDR2 sequences are SNHLY and FYNNEI. V lost 8 bases, J lost 0 bases, and 10 bases lay in between. The CDR3 region is CASPLPVNTEAFF. The DNA for the CDR3 is TGTGCCAGCCCACTTCCTGTGAACACTGAAGCTTTCTTT.

The V call is TRBV5-4, the J call TRBJ2-5; TRBD2 aligns across 8 bases. V lost 4 bases to trimming and J lost 5 bases; unmatched junction nucleotides: 13. CDR3 size: 16 residues. From germline, CDR1 is SGHNT and CDR2 YYREEE (reference sequence). The CDR3 region is CASSLMTGGGTETQYF. The CDR3, as DNA: TGTGCCAGCAGCCTTATGACGGGAGGGGGAACGGAGACCCAGTACTTC. The full variable domain, completed using reference TRBV5-4 and TRBJ2-5, is ETGVTQSPTHLIKTRGQQVTLRCSSQSGHNTVSWYQQALGQGPQFIFQYYREEENGRGNFPPRFSGLQFPNYSSELNVNALELDDSALYLCASSLMTGGGTETQYFGPGTRLLVL.

V is TRBV6-2 or TRBV6-3 and J is TRBJ1-5; 10 positions match TRBD1. The ends lost 5 bases at V and 0 bases at J; junction bases unmatched: 4. Looked up from germline, CDR1 is MNHEY and CDR2 is SVGEGT. This CDR3 has 16 amino acids. The CDR3 coding sequence is TGTGCCAGCAGTGGGGACAGGGGATATAGCAATCAGCCCCAGCATTTT. This encodes CASSGDRGYSNQPQHF.

The chain links TRBV19 to TRBJ2-7; 10 bases match TRBD2. V lost 2 bases to trimming and J lost 5 bases; unmatched junction nucleotides: 6. CDR1 is LNHDA, CDR2 SQIVND, per germline (reference sequence). The CDR3 is made up of 15 amino acids. The CDR3 nucleotides are TGTGCCAGTAGTATAAGTCCGCTAGCGGGGGACGAGCAGTACTTC. Encoded protein: CASSISPLAGDEQYF.

The CDR3 loop reads CASSPRTGRGNQPQHF. The CDR3 DNA follows: TGTGCCAGCAGTCCCCGGACAGGGCGAGGCAATCAGCCCCAGCATTTT. V gene TRBV28 combines with J gene TRBJ1-5; TRBD1 matches 8 bases. The CDR3 totals 16 residues. V dropped 5 bases and J dropped 2; count of bases not matched to a gene: 8. Germline V gene lookup returns CDR1 MDHEN and CDR2 SYDVKM.

The J gene is TRBJ1-2, the V gene TRBV30, with D perhaps matching TRBD1 (5 bases). The germline V and J ends were trimmed by 7 bases and 2 bases, with 17 bases remaining between them. The CDR3 consists of 14 residues. Germline assignment: CDR1 GTSNPN and CDR2 SVGIG (reference sequence). The CDR3 DNA reads TGTGCCTCGGGTAGGGGAGGAGGAAACTATGGCTACACCTTC. Its protein is CASGRGGGNYGYTF.

CDR3 residues: CSVDPDNTGELFF. CDR3 nucleotide sequence: TGCAGCGTTGATCCAGATAACACCGGGGAGCTGTTTTTT. This chain uses TRBV29-1 with TRBJ2-2; D not resolved. This CDR3 is built from 13 residues. Trimming removed 3 bases from V and 2 bases from J, with 7 bases in between. Germline CDR1 SQVTM, CDR2 ANQGSEA.